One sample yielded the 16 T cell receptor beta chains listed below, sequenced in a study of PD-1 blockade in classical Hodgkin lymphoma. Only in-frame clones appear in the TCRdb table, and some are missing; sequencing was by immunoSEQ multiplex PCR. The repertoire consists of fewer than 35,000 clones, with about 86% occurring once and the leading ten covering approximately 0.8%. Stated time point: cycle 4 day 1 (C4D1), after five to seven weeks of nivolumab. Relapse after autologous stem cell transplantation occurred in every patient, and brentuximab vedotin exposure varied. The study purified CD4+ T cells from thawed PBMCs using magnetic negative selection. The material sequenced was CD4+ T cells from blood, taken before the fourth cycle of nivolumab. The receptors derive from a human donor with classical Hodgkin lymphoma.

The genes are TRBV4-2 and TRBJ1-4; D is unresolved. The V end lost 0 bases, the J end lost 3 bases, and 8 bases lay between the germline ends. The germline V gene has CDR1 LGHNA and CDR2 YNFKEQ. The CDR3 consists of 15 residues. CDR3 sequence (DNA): TGTGCCAGCAGCCAAGAAGGACGGTCTAATGAAAAACTGTTTTTT. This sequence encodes CASSQEGRSNEKLFF.

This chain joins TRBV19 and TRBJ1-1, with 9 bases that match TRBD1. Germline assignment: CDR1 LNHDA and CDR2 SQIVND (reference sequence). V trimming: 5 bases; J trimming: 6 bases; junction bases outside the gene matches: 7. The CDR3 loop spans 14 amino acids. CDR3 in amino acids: CASSWQDRGAEAFF. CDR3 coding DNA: TGTGCCAGTAGTTGGCAGGACAGGGGCGCTGAAGCTTTCTTT.

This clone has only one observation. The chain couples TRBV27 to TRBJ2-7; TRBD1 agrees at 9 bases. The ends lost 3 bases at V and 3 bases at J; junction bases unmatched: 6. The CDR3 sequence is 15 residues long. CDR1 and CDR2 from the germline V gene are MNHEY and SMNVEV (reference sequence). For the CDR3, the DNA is TGTGCCAGCAGTTTCAAACAGGGGGCAAACTACGAGCAGTACTTC. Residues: CASSFKQGANYEQYF.

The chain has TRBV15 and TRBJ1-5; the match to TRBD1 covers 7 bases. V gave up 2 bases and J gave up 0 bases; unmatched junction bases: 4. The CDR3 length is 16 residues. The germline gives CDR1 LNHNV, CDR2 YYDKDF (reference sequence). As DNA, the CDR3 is TGTGCCACCAGCAGATTTGGGACAGTTAGCAATCAGCCCCAGCATTTT. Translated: CATSRFGTVSNQPQHF.

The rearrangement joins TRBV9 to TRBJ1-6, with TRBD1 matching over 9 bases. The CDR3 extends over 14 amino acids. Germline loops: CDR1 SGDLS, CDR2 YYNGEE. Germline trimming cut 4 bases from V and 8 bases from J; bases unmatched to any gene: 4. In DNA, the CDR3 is TGTGCCAGCAGCTCAAGACAGGGGGATTCACCCCTCCACTTT. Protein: CASSSRQGDSPLHF.

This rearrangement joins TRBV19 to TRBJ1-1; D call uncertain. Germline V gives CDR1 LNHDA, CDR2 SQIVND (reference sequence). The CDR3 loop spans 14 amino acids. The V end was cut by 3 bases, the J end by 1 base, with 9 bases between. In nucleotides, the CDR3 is TGTGCCAGTAGTATTAGACTCTCGAACACTGAAGCTTTCTTT. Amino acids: CASSIRLSNTEAFF. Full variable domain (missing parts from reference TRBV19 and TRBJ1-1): DGGITQSPKYLFRKEGQNVTLSCEQNLNHDAMYWYRQDPGQGLRLIYYSQIVNDFQKGDIAEGYSVSREKKESFPLTVTSAQKNPTAFYLCASSIRLSNTEAFFGQGTRLTVV.

CDR3 sequence: CAWSQSRTSGYYRTQYF. CDR3 nucleotides: TGTGCCTGGAGTCAATCCCGGACTAGCGGGTATTACCGGACCCAGTACTTC. The rearrangement links TRBV30 to TRBJ2-5; 11 bases align to TRBD2. This CDR3 is built from 17 residues. Trimming at V came to 2 bases and at J to 7 bases, leaving 15 bases not matched to a gene. Germline V gives CDR1 GTSNPN, CDR2 SVGIG (reference sequence).

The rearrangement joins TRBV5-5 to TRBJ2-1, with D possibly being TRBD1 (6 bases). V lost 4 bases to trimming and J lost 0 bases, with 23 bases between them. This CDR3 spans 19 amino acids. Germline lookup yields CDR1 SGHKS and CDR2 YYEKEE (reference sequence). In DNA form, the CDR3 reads TGTGCCAGCAGCGGAATCGATCAGACAGGCGGACGCTCCTACAATGAGCAGTTCTTC. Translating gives CASSGIDQTGGRSYNEQFF.

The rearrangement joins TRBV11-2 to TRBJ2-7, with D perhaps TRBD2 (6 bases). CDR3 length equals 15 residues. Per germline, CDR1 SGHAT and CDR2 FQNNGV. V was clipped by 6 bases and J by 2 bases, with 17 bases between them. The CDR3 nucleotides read TGTGCCAGCAGGGCGATGGGACTCCAGACCTACGAGCAGTACTTC. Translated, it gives CASRAMGLQTYEQYF.

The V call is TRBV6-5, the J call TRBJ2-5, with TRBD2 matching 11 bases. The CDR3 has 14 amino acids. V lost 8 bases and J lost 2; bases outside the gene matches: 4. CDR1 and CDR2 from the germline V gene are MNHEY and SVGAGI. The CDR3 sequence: CASWASGGQETQYF. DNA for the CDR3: TGTGCCAGCTGGGCTAGCGGGGGGCAAGAGACCCAGTACTTC.

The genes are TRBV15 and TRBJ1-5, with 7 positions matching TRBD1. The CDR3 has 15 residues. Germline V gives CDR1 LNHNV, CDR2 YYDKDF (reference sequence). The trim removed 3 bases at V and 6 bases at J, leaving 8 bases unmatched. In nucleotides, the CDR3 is TGTGCCACCAGCAGGGGACAGTCTCAGGGTCAGCCCCAGCATTTT. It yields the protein CATSRGQSQGQPQHF.

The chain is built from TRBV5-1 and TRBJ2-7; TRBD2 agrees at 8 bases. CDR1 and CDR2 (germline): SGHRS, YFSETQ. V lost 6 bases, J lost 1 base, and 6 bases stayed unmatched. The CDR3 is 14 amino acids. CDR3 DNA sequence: TGCGCCAGCACCCCGGGAGGGGGATCCTACGAGCAGTACTTC. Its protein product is CASTPGGGSYEQYF. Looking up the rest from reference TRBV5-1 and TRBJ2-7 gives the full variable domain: KAGVTQTPRYLIKTRGQQVTLSCSPISGHRSVSWYQQTPGQGLQFLFEYFSETQRNKGNFPGRFSGRQFSNSRSEMNVSTLELGDSALYLCASTPGGGSYEQYFGPGTRLTVT.

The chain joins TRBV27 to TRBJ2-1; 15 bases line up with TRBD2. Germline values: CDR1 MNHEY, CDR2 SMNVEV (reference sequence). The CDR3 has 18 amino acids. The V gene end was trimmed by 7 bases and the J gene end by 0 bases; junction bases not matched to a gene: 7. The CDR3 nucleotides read TGTGCCAGCAAAGGACTAGCGGGGGGGAAGAGCTCCTACAATGAGCAGTTCTTC. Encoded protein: CASKGLAGGKSSYNEQFF.

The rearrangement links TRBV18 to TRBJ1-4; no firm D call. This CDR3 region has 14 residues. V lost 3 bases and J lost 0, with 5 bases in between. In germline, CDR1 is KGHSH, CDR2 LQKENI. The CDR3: CASSPLATNEKLFF. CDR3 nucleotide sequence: TGTGCCAGCTCACCCCTTGCAACTAATGAAAAACTGTTTTTT.

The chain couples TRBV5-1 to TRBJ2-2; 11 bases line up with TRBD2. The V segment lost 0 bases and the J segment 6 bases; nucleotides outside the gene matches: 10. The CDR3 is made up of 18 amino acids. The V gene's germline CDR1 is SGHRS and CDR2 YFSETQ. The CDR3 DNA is TGCGCCAGCAGCTTGGTCAATAGCGGGGGGGCAGTCGCCGGGGAGCTGTTTTTT. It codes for CASSLVNSGGAVAGELFF.

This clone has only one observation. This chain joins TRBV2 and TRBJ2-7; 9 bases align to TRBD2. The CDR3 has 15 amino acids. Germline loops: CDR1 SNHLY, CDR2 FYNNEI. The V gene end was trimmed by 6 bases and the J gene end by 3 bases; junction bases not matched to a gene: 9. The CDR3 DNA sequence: TGTGCCAGCAGCGTCCTAGGACTAGCGTTCTACGAGCAGTACTTC. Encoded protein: CASSVLGLAFYEQYF.